These 13 T cell receptor beta chains share one sample of origin, sequenced in a study of T cell responses to AZD1222 COVID-19 vaccine. Only in-frame clones appear in the TCRdb table, and some are missing; sequencing was by immunoSEQ multiplex PCR. The sample records tens of thousands of clones, 80% to 90% being singletons. Sequencing was performed on peripheral blood, taken on day 0 of AZD1222 vaccination. These receptors originate from an adult in good health.

This chain uses TRBV7-9 with TRBJ2-1, with TRBD2 identical over 8 bases. J lost 9 bases, V lost 5 bases, and 12 bases had no gene match. There are 15 residues in the CDR3. The germline gives CDR1 SEHNR, CDR2 FQNEAQ (reference sequence). CDR3 nucleotide sequence: TGTGCCAGCAGCCGTAGGGAGCGGGAGTCGGCTGAGCAGTTCTTC. Translation gives CASSRRERESAEQFF.

The chain employs TRBV5-1 and TRBJ2-2; 7 bases fit TRBD1. Germline values: CDR1 SGHRS, CDR2 YFSETQ. Trimming cost V 4 bases and J 0 bases; bases outside gene matches: 3. This CDR3 is built from 15 residues. Here the CDR3 reads CASSDGTANTGELFF. In DNA, the CDR3 is TGCGCCAGCAGCGACGGGACAGCGAACACCGGGGAGCTGTTTTTT.

The rearrangement links TRBV29-1 to TRBJ2-5; 10 positions match TRBD1. There are 13 residues in the CDR3. Germline V CDR1 and CDR2: SQVTM, ANQGSEA. V was clipped by 5 bases and J by 5 bases; unmatched bases: 5. The CDR3 DNA follows: TGCAGCGTTCGGGACAGGGGAGTGGAGACCCAGTACTTC. Residues: CSVRDRGVETQYF.

This clone was seen a single time. The chain couples TRBV2 to TRBJ2-5; D uncertain. Germline assignment: CDR1 SNHLY and CDR2 FYNNEI. Trimming stripped 6 bases from V and 4 bases from J, with 6 bases between. The CDR3 spans 11 residues. CDR3 region: CASREIETQYF. CDR3 nucleotides: TGTGCCAGCAGAGAAATAGAGACCCAGTACTTC. Supplemented by reference TRBV2 and TRBJ2-5, the full variable domain reads EPEVTQTPSHQVTQMGQEVILRCVPISNHLYFYWYRQILGQKVEFLVSFYNNEISEKSEIFDDQFSVERPDGSNFTLKIRSTKLEDSAMYFCASREIETQYFGPGTRLLVL.

This clone has a handful of counts. This chain joins TRBV24-1 and TRBJ1-5; D call uncertain. This CDR3 is 17 amino acids long. The germline V and J ends were trimmed by 9 bases and 1 base, with 21 bases remaining between them. Per the germline V gene, CDR1 is KGHDR and CDR2 is SFDVKD. CDR3 region: CATGSGIWYGSNQPQHF. DNA for the CDR3: TGTGCCACCGGATCTGGGATATGGTATGGGAGCAATCAGCCCCAGCATTTT.

The chain has TRBV29-1 and TRBJ1-4; the D gene is possibly TRBD1 (6 bases). The CDR3 totals 15 residues. The ends were cut back, 7 bases at V and 4 bases at J, with 19 bases in the middle. Looked up from germline, CDR1 is SQVTM and CDR2 is ANQGSEA. The CDR3 nucleotides read TGCAGCGGCTCCCTGGGGGGCGCGAGTAATGAAAAACTGTTTTTT. It codes for CSGSLGGASNEKLFF.

The rearrangement joins TRBV19 to TRBJ2-3, with D unclear. Per germline, CDR1 LNHDA and CDR2 SQIVND (reference sequence). Trimming cost V 5 bases and J 4 bases, with 7 bases left between them. This CDR3 contains 12 residues. The CDR3 sequence is CASSDRADTQYF. The CDR3 DNA is TGTGCCAGTAGTGATCGAGCAGATACGCAGTATTTT.

The chain recombines TRBV7-8 with TRBJ2-7, with D unresolved. V was cut by 5 bases and J by 6 bases, with 11 bases left in between. Germline CDR1 reads SGHVS; CDR2 reads FQNEAQ. The CDR3 loop spans 12 amino acids. The CDR3 is CASSLRVVEQYF. As DNA, the CDR3 is TGTGCCAGCAGCCTCAGAGTAGTCGAGCAGTACTTC.

V and J are TRBV9 and TRBJ1-5; maybe TRBD1 (5 bases). With 3 bases removed from V and 7 bases from J, the gap between germline ends came to 11 bases. Germline lookup yields CDR1 SGDLS and CDR2 YYNGEE. The CDR3 totals 13 residues. CDR3 coding DNA: TGTGCCAGCAGCGCCCAGGGAAACCAGCCCCAGCATTTT. Its translation: CASSAQGNQPQHF.

J is TRBJ1-2 and V is TRBV4-2; a possible D gene is TRBD1 (6 bases). The germline V and J ends were trimmed by 0 bases and 8 bases, with 10 bases remaining between them. In germline, CDR1 is LGHNA, CDR2 YNFKEQ. The CDR3 has 13 amino acids. CDR3 coding DNA: TGTGCCAGCAGCCAAGATCGGGGGCGCGGCTACACCTTC. This sequence encodes CASSQDRGRGYTF.

This chain joins TRBV30 and TRBJ2-7; TRBD2 matches 11 bases. J gave up 4 bases and V 0 bases, and 2 bases lay outside the gene matches. Germline lookup yields CDR1 GTSNPN and CDR2 SVGIG (reference sequence). CDR3 length equals 14 residues. CDR3 nucleotides: TGTGCCTGGAGTGTAACTAGCGGGGGATACGAGCAGTACTTC. Amino acids: CAWSVTSGGYEQYF.

This chain uses TRBV14 with TRBJ2-1, with TRBD2 matching 8 bases. CDR1 and CDR2 from the germline V gene are SGHDN and FVKESK. Unmatched junction bases numbered 7, after V lost 1 base and J lost 5 bases. This CDR3 has 16 residues. CDR3 sequence reads: CASSQGLAGTHNEQFF. Written as DNA, the CDR3 is TGTGCCAGCAGCCAAGGATTAGCGGGAACCCACAATGAGCAGTTCTTC.

The V call is TRBV24-1, the J call TRBJ2-3; 9 bases match TRBD1. This CDR3 is 15 amino acids long. CDR1 and CDR2 from the germline V gene are KGHDR and SFDVKD. V shed 5 bases, J shed 5 bases, and the junction held 7 bases outside the gene matches. CDR3 nucleotide sequence: TGTGCCACCAGTGCGACAGGGGGTAGGCAAGATACGCAGTATTTT. Encoded protein: CATSATGGRQDTQYF.